This T cell receptor (beta chain) comes out of a study of blood T cell repertoires in COVID-19. Turning to the study itself: Donors in the United States, Italy and Spain gave samples during acute or convalescent COVID-19. PBMCs, B-cell-depleted T cells, or T cells were the source of the cDNA or gDNA that made up the material.

In the authors' methods: Researchers report that nucleated cell counts were estimated from reference gene primer amplification. Libraries were prepared by immunoSEQ multiplex PCR; TCRdb keeps only in-frame clonotypes and omits some of them. V, J and clone size derive from that table, while D and trimming were established from the DNA sequence. The table records some 110,000 clones, approximately 90% of them present only once. The CDR3 is 15 residues long. Germline V gives CDR1 MNHEY, CDR2 SVGAGI. Trimming left V 9 bases short and J 0 bases short, with 17 bases between. The source material was peripheral blood. J is TRBJ1-1 and V is TRBV6-5; D might be TRBD1 (5 bases). This TCR derives from a human donor with active COVID-19. The donor label of this sample is uncertain. This chain's CDR3 is CASRDAGRMNTEAFF. The CDR3 DNA sequence: TGTGCCAGTAGAGACGCAGGGCGCATGAACACTGAAGCTTTCTTT.